Below, 9 T cell receptor beta chains from the same sample are listed, as sequenced in a study of blood T cells in healthy people across ages. PCR was performed a second time for about 6 to 11 cycles using a sample-barcoded 5' primer and a J-beta primer mix. TCRdb re-called the 5' RACE reads through MiXCR, storing one row per CDR3 protein. This table holds fewer than 2,000,000 distinct CDR3 sequences, roughly two fifths found once. Sequences were obtained from blood. These receptors were obtained from a human donor in good health.

This clonotype was counted a few times. The V gene is TRBV15, the J gene TRBJ2-5; 8 bases align to TRBD1. From germline, CDR1 is LNHNV and CDR2 YYDKDF (reference sequence). Trimming cost V 0 bases and J 2 bases; bases outside gene matches: 5. CDR3 length equals 16 residues. The CDR3, as DNA: TGTGCCACCAGCAGAGACCCGACAGGGGCACAAGAGACCCAGTACTTC. This encodes CATSRDPTGAQETQYF.

This clonotype has a handful of counts. One junction end does not reproduce the germline sequence, and a read error may be involved. This chain joins TRBV19 and TRBJ2-7; D is possibly TRBD1 or TRBD2 (5 bases each). Per germline, CDR1 LNHDA and CDR2 SQIVND (reference sequence). The CDR3 is made up of 11 amino acids. The CDR3 DNA is TGTGCCAGCAGTATCGGGACCGAGCAGTACTTC. It encodes CASSIGTEQYF.

This clonotype occurred a few times. The chain employs TRBV5-1 and TRBJ1-2; the D is unclear. Germline V gene data show CDR1 as SGHRS and CDR2 as YFSETQ. Trimming stripped 1 base from V and 8 bases from J, with 15 bases between. The CDR3 sequence is 14 residues long. CDR3 sequence: CASSLSWEPWGYTF. The CDR3 DNA sequence: TGCGCCAGCAGCTTGTCCTGGGAGCCGTGGGGCTACACCTTC. Supplemented by reference TRBV5-1 and TRBJ1-2, the full variable domain reads KAGVTQTPRYLIKTRGQQVTLSCSPISGHRSVSWYQQTPGQGLQFLFEYFSETQRNKGNFPGRFSGRQFSNSRSEMNVSTLELGDSALYLCASSLSWEPWGYTFGSGTRLTVV.

A note on this clonotype: A junction end diverges from the germline sequence, so it may reflect a read error. The chain is built from TRBV6-2 or TRBV6-3 and TRBJ2-2; D may correspond to TRBD1 or TRBD2 (6 bases each). There are 13 residues in the CDR3. CDR1 and CDR2 from the germline V gene are MNHEY and SVGEGT. Written as DNA, the CDR3 is TGTGCCAGCCGTCCTCCGGGGGCAGGGGAGCTGTGTTTT. Protein: CASRPPGAGELCF.

This clonotype was found many times. J is TRBJ2-5 and V is TRBV4-3; 9 bases agree with TRBD2. The CDR3 totals 18 residues. The V and J ends lost 0 bases and 4 bases, in that order; junction bases with no gene match: 12. Germline values: CDR1 LGHNA, CDR2 YSLEER. CDR3 DNA: TGCGCCAGCAGCCAAGATTGGCGAGCGGGGGGTTTACCAGAGACCCAGTACTTC. Amino acids: CASSQDWRAGGLPETQYF.

V gene TRBV6-6 combines with J gene TRBJ1-2; D ambiguous. The CDR3 is 14 amino acids. Germline loops: CDR1 MNHNY, CDR2 SVGAGI (reference sequence). Deletions cut 0 bases from V and 7 bases from J, with 12 bases between. The CDR3 loop reads CASSYSSGFRGYTF. The CDR3, as DNA: TGTGCCAGCAGTTACTCGAGTGGGTTCCGTGGCTACACCTTC.

The chain links TRBV12-3 or TRBV12-4 to TRBJ1-1; D uncertain. This CDR3 contains 12 residues. Between the trimmed V and J ends, which lost 6 bases and 10 bases, there was a span of 15 bases. The CDR3 here is CASREPVGGAFF. The CDR3 DNA reads TGTGCCAGCAGGGAGCCAGTAGGTGGAGCTTTCTTT.

This CDR3 is CASSQIHGTDTQYF. The DNA of the CDR3 is TGCGCCAGCAGCCAGATACATGGCACAGATACGCAGTATTTT. The chain couples TRBV4-3 to TRBJ2-3; D is undetermined. CDR1 is LGHNA, CDR2 YSLEER, per germline. This CDR3 has 14 amino acids. Trimming took 3 bases from V and 1 from J, leaving 8 bases between them.

This clonotype was counted once. Germline is not matched at one junction end, which may reflect a read error. This sequence joins TRBV7-2 and TRBJ2-1; D is unresolved. Germline V gives CDR1 SGHTA, CDR2 FQGNSA. The CDR3 is 14 amino acids. The CDR3 DNA sequence: TGTGCCTGCAGCCTCGACTCCGTTCCCAATGAGCAGTTCTTC. Translation gives CACSLDSVPNEQFF.